Shown below are 22 T cell receptor beta chains from a single sample sequenced in a study of T cells in Graves' hyperthyroidism and ophthalmopathy. Amplification targeted TCR beta CDR3 regions from RNA transcripts. HTBI primers drove first-round RT-PCR of the TCR CDR3. TCRdb independently ran MiXCR on the multiplex PCR reads; one entry per CDR3 protein. The table lists 300,000 to 450,000 distinct CDR3 sequences, roughly 15% of them singletons. The sample taken for sequencing was blood. The receptors stem from a woman aged 25 to 39 with Graves' ophthalmopathy.

Ten or more counts support this clonotype. The rearrangement joins TRBV4-2 to TRBJ2-4; D not certain. V lost 1 base to trimming and J lost 1 base, with 2 bases between them. Germline lookup yields CDR1 LGHNA and CDR2 YNFKEQ. This CDR3 has 13 amino acids. CDR3 sequence: CASSQAAKNIQYF. The DNA of the CDR3 is TGTGCCAGCAGCCAAGCGGCCAAAAACATTCAGTACTTC.

This clonotype was observed many times. V gene TRBV13 combines with J gene TRBJ2-2; D not certain. Deletions cut 5 bases from V and 2 bases from J, with 12 bases between. Germline V gene data show CDR1 as PRHDT and CDR2 as FYEKMQ (reference sequence). CDR3 length: 15 amino acids. Here the CDR3 reads CASSKLTVNTGELFF. CDR3 nucleotides: TGTGCCAGCAGCAAACTAACCGTAAACACCGGGGAGCTGTTTTTT.

This clonotype was seen more than once but under ten times. In nucleotides, the CDR3 is TGTGCCATCAGTGACCAGACAGGGGTCGAAACAAACACTGAAGCTTTCTTT. It codes for CAISDQTGVETNTEAFF. This chain links TRBV10-3 with TRBJ1-1, with 8 nucleotides matching TRBD1. Trimming at V came to 3 bases and at J to 2 bases, leaving 11 bases not matched to a gene. The CDR3 is 17 residues long. Germline V gives CDR1 ENHRY, CDR2 SYGVKD.

This clonotype turned up a few times. The chain is built from TRBV7-8 and TRBJ1-5, with TRBD1 as a possible D gene (5 bases). Germline V gene lookup returns CDR1 SGHVS and CDR2 FQNEAQ. Trimming cost V 7 bases and J 5 bases, with 15 bases left between them. The CDR3 length is 14 residues. In DNA, the CDR3 is TGTGCCAGCAACTCCGGGACGGATTATCAGCCCCAGCATTTT. This sequence encodes CASNSGTDYQPQHF.

In the case of this clonotype: A read error may explain this, as a much larger clone is one base away. The V call is TRBV10-2, the J call TRBJ1-1; tentative D call: TRBD1 (5 bases). Looked up from germline, CDR1 is WSHSY and CDR2 is SAAADI. This CDR3 has 15 residues. CDR3 DNA sequence: TGCGCCAGCGTTGGATCTGATGAGGGGAACACTGAAGCTTCCTTT. It translates to CASVGSDEGNTEASF.

This clonotype has more than one count but fewer than ten. The rearrangement links TRBV30 to TRBJ2-6; D may be TRBD1 (5 bases). Between the trimmed V and J ends, which lost 1 base and 0 bases, there was a span of 16 bases. The germline V gene encodes CDR1 GTSNPN and CDR2 SVGIG (reference sequence). The CDR3 has 18 residues. The CDR3 here is CAWSANRRPHSGANVLTF. CDR3 DNA: TGTGCCTGGAGTGCGAACAGGAGACCCCACTCTGGGGCCAACGTCCTGACTTTC.

The chain combines TRBV6-1 with TRBJ2-3; D is unclear. This CDR3 has 15 residues. V lost 10 bases to trimming and J lost 6 bases, with 23 bases between them. The germline V gene encodes CDR1 MNHNS and CDR2 SASEGT. The CDR3 spells CATYSSETFQDTQYF. The CDR3 coding sequence is TGTGCCACCTACAGCTCGGAAACGTTTCAGGATACGCAGTATTTT.

The DNA of the CDR3 is TGTGCCAGTACTCACGGGGGGGGCCCCACTGAAGCTTTCTTT. The encoded protein is CASTHGGGPTEAFF. The genes are TRBV19 and TRBJ1-1, with a tentative D call TRBD1 (6 bases). From germline, CDR1 is LNHDA and CDR2 SQIVND (reference sequence). The CDR3 is 14 residues long. Trimming cost V 7 bases and J 4 bases, with 16 bases left between them. The whole variable domain, filled in from reference TRBV19 and TRBJ1-1, reads DGGITQSPKYLFRKEGQNVTLSCEQNLNHDAMYWYRQDPGQGLRLIYYSQIVNDFQKGDIAEGYSVSREKKESFPLTVTSAQKNPTAFYLCASTHGGGPTEAFFGQGTRLTVV.

The table lists this clonotype with many counts. The rearrangement uses TRBV15 and TRBJ1-1, with D uncertain. The CDR3 runs 13 residues. Deletions cut 5 bases from V and 4 bases from J, with 11 bases between. From germline, CDR1 is LNHNV and CDR2 YYDKDF (reference sequence). The chain's CDR3 is CATSPGRTTEAFF. CDR3 in DNA: TGTGCCACCAGCCCAGGACGGACCACTGAAGCTTTCTTT. The full variable domain, with the rest looked up from reference TRBV15 and TRBJ1-1, is DAMVIQNPRYQVTQFGKPVTLSCSQTLNHNVMYWYQQKSSQAPKLLFHYYDKDFNNEADTPDNFQSRRPNTSFCFLDIRSPGLGDTAMYLCATSPGRTTEAFFGQGTRLTVV.

In this sample, this clonotype turned up many times. The chain couples TRBV13 to TRBJ2-2, with 9 bases that match TRBD1. Germline lookup yields CDR1 PRHDT and CDR2 FYEKMQ (reference sequence). This CDR3 comprises 13 residues. V was pared by 11 bases and J by 4 bases, with 5 bases of the junction left unmatched. The CDR3 nucleotides are TGTGCCGGACAGGGGCCGAGCACCGGGGAGCTGTTTTTT. Translated, it gives CAGQGPSTGELFF.

This clonotype has a count of ten or more. The rearrangement uses TRBV5-1 and TRBJ1-5; D is unclear. V was shortened by 1 base and J by 7 bases, with 15 bases between the two germline ends. The germline V gene has CDR1 SGHRS and CDR2 YFSETQ. CDR3 length equals 15 residues. Written as DNA, the CDR3 is TGCGCCAGCAGCTTGATGGGAGCCCTTGGGCAGCCCCAGCATTTT. Translation: CASSLMGALGQPQHF.

This clonotype was seen ten or more times. This CDR3 reads CSARGVRGPATDTQYF. CDR3 coding DNA: TGCAGTGCTAGAGGGGTGAGGGGGCCGGCCACAGATACGCAGTATTTT. This chain links TRBV20-1 with TRBJ2-3, with 7 bases fitting TRBD1. This CDR3 region has 16 residues. V gave up 1 base and J gave up 2 bases; unmatched junction bases: 9. Germline CDR1 and CDR2: DFQATT and SNEGSKA (reference sequence).

This clonotype was found a few times. A single base separates this from a much larger clone, so it may be a read error. The gene calls are TRBV20-1 and TRBJ2-7; D might be TRBD1 (7 bases). CDR1 and CDR2 from the germline V gene are DFQATT and SNEGSKA (reference sequence). CDR3 length equals 14 residues. Trimming shortened V by 4 bases and J by 4 bases, and 17 bases separated the two germline ends. The CDR3 DNA is TGCAGTGCTAAGGCTAGCGAGGGGGCTTACGAGCAGTACTTC. Its protein is CSAKASEGAYEQYF.

This clonotype was counted at least ten times. The chain combines TRBV20-1 with TRBJ1-5; no reliable D call. From germline, CDR1 is DFQATT and CDR2 SNEGSKA (reference sequence). V gave up 6 bases and J gave up 6 bases, with 18 bases separating them. This CDR3 has 14 amino acids. In DNA form, the CDR3 reads TGCAGTGCCAGGACTACGTCCTGGGGTCAGCCCCAGCATTTT. Encoded protein: CSARTTSWGQPQHF.

This clonotype occurred many times. The chain has TRBV3-1 and TRBJ2-5; TRBD1 agrees at 8 bases. J gave up 5 bases and V 1 base, and 3 bases lay outside the gene matches. The V gene's germline CDR1 is LGHDT and CDR2 YNNKEL (reference sequence). This CDR3 spans 14 amino acids. In nucleotides, the CDR3 is TGTGCCAGCAGCCAAGGGACAGGGTCGGAGACCCAGTACTTC. Translation: CASSQGTGSETQYF.

This clonotype has more than one count but fewer than ten. V and J are TRBV6-1 and TRBJ1-5; D unclear. V lost 6 bases and J 10 bases, leaving 19 bases between the germline ends. The CDR3 loop spans 14 amino acids. Germline lookup yields CDR1 MNHNS and CDR2 SASEGT. The CDR3 nucleotides are TGTGCCAGCAGAGTCGGAACGGCAGGCCTTCCCCAGCATTTT. Protein product: CASRVGTAGLPQHF.

This clonotype was observed a handful of times. The chain couples TRBV6-1 to TRBJ1-6; tentative D call: TRBD1 (5 bases). The CDR3 is made up of 15 amino acids. Trimming took off 5 bases at V and 6 bases at J, with 14 bases between the two ends. Germline V gene lookup returns CDR1 MNHNS and CDR2 SASEGT. In DNA form, the CDR3 reads TGTGCCAGCAGTCCAGGGCGGCTCTCTAATTCACCCCTCCACTTT. As protein: CASSPGRLSNSPLHF.

The rearrangement links TRBV6-1 to TRBJ2-3; 10 nucleotides match TRBD2. This CDR3 contains 17 residues. CDR1 and CDR2 (germline): MNHNS, SASEGT. With 7 bases clipped from V and 7 bases from J, the junction kept 17 bases outside the gene matches. CDR3 sequence (DNA): TGTGCCAGCACTCACCGGGACAGGTCAACTAGCGGGAATACGCAGTATTTT. Its translation is CASTHRDRSTSGNTQYF.

At least ten counts were recorded for this clonotype. This chain uses TRBV10-3 with TRBJ1-1; D call uncertain. The CDR3 runs to 14 residues. V was pared by 10 bases and J by 5 bases, with 20 bases between. The V gene's germline CDR1 is ENHRY and CDR2 SYGVKD. The CDR3 loop reads CATQREERQTEAFF. CDR3 sequence (DNA): TGTGCCACCCAGAGGGAGGAGAGGCAAACTGAAGCTTTCTTT.

This clonotype has a single count. The gene calls are TRBV6-2 or TRBV6-3 and TRBJ2-7, with 8 bases aligning to TRBD1. V trimming: 6 bases; J trimming: 2 bases; junction bases outside the gene matches: 9. CDR1 is MNHEY, CDR2 SVGEGT, per germline. This CDR3 region has 15 residues. In DNA form, the CDR3 reads TGTGCCAGCAGCCCCGGACAGGGTAAGCCCTACGAGCAGTACTTC. This codes for CASSPGQGKPYEQYF.

This clonotype appeared many times. V gene TRBV3-1 combines with J gene TRBJ1-2; TRBD1 is a possible D gene (6 bases). The germline V gene has CDR1 LGHDT and CDR2 YNNKEL (reference sequence). The CDR3 is 16 amino acids. The V and J ends lost 0 bases and 2 bases respectively, with 13 bases between them. The DNA of the CDR3 is TGTGCCAGCAGCCAAGAGTATTACAGGGAGAACTATGGCTACACCTTC. Translating it yields CASSQEYYRENYGYTF. Complete variable domain (other parts from reference TRBV3-1 and TRBJ1-2): DTAVSQTPKYLVTQMGNDKSIKCEQNLGHDTMYWYKQDSKKFLKIMFSYNNKELIINETVPNRFSPKSPDKAHLNLHINSLELGDSAVYFCASSQEYYRENYGYTFGSGTRLTVV.

At least ten counts were recorded for this clonotype. V is TRBV24-1 and J is TRBJ2-5, with 9 bases matching TRBD2. The CDR3 consists of 15 residues. From germline, CDR1 is KGHDR and CDR2 SFDVKD. J gave up 1 base and V 5 bases, and 4 bases lay outside the gene matches. The CDR3 DNA is TGTGCCACCAGTGCAAGCGGGGGGATCCAAGAGACCCAGTACTTC. Its translation is CATSASGGIQETQYF.